A single sample gave rise to the 18 T cell receptor beta chains below, sequenced in a study of shared clonotypes between healthy human individuals. Here immunoSEQ multiplex PCR was the method, and the copy in TCRdb shows in-frame clones only, minus some. The sample has about 380,000 clones, 96% seen once. Sequences were obtained from memory CD8+ T cells sorted from blood. Subset: CD45RO+ cells pooled with CCR7-negative TemRA cells. These receptors originate from a man younger than 40 in good health.

CDR3 DNA sequence: TGTGCCAGCAGCTCTAAATACATGAACACTGAAGCTTTCTTT. This gives the protein CASSSKYMNTEAFF. V and J are TRBV27 and TRBJ1-1; D call uncertain. The V end was cut by 6 bases, the J end by 0 bases, with 11 bases between. The CDR3 has 14 amino acids. Germline values: CDR1 MNHEY, CDR2 SMNVEV (reference sequence).

The chain joins TRBV7-9 to TRBJ2-7, with TRBD1 identical over 10 bases. The length of the CDR3 is 14 residues. The V gene's germline CDR1 is SEHNR and CDR2 FQNEAQ (reference sequence). V shed 4 bases, J shed 3 bases, and the junction held 3 bases outside the gene matches. CDR3 DNA sequence: TGTGCCAGCAGCTCCCGGGACAGGGGCTACGAGCAGTACTTC. Translating it yields CASSSRDRGYEQYF. Using reference TRBV7-9 and TRBJ2-7 for the parts outside the CDR3, the full variable domain is DTGVSQNPRHKITKRGQNVTFRCDPISEHNRLYWYRQTLGQGPEFLTYFQNEAQLEKSRLLSDRFSAERPKGSFSTLEIQRTEQGDSAMYLCASSSRDRGYEQYFGPGTRLTVT.

The rearrangement links TRBV11-2 to TRBJ2-7, with 7 nucleotides matching TRBD2. The CDR3 runs to 15 residues. The ends lost 4 bases at V and 4 bases at J; junction bases unmatched: 10. Per the germline V gene, CDR1 is SGHAT and CDR2 is FQNNGV. As DNA, the CDR3 is TGTGCCAGCAGCTCGCCCCGGACTAGTAGATACGAGCAGTACTTC. It yields the protein CASSSPRTSRYEQYF.

This clone was observed once. The rearrangement links TRBV10-2 to TRBJ2-7, with TRBD2 matching over 13 bases. The CDR3 loop spans 14 amino acids. V was pared by 8 bases and J by 6 bases, with 7 bases of the junction left unmatched. The germline gives CDR1 WSHSY, CDR2 SAAADI. The CDR3 sequence is CASSGLAGVGEQYF. Written as DNA, the CDR3 is TGCGCCAGCTCCGGACTAGCGGGAGTTGGCGAGCAGTACTTC.

The rearrangement links TRBV6-5 to TRBJ1-5; D unresolved. Germline V gene sequence: CDR1 MNHEY, CDR2 SVGAGI. The ends were cut back, 11 bases at V and 4 bases at J, with 15 bases in the middle. The CDR3 length is 13 residues. As DNA, the CDR3 is TGTGCCTCTGCGACTACCATGAATCAGCCCCAGCATTTT. Its translation is CASATTMNQPQHF.

The chain links TRBV6-5 to TRBJ2-2; the D is unclear. The CDR3 is made up of 13 amino acids. Germline values: CDR1 MNHEY, CDR2 SVGAGI. V was pared by 0 bases and J by 6 bases, with 5 bases between. In nucleotides, the CDR3 is TGTGCCAGCAGTTACTCGGCCCCCGGGGAGCTGTTTTTT. Protein product: CASSYSAPGELFF.

This clone occurred once. This chain connects TRBV10-3 to TRBJ2-4; TRBD1 matches 8 bases. Per the germline V gene, CDR1 is ENHRY and CDR2 is SYGVKD. V lost 4 bases to trimming and J lost 8 bases; unmatched junction nucleotides: 13. This CDR3 region has 16 residues. CDR3 amino acids: CAISVGGQGPTHIQYF. The CDR3 DNA follows: TGTGCCATCAGTGTAGGAGGACAGGGCCCTACGCACATTCAGTACTTC.

The chain uses TRBV10-3 and TRBJ2-1; no definite D call. This CDR3 contains 17 residues. CDR1 ENHRY and CDR2 SYGVKD come from the germline V gene. The germline V and J ends were trimmed by 3 bases and 1 base, with 16 bases remaining between them. CDR3 nucleotides: TGTGCCATCAGTGACCCCACCTCCGCCAAATCCTACAATGAGCAGTTCTTC. Translating gives CAISDPTSAKSYNEQFF.

The rearrangement uses TRBV29-1 and TRBJ2-7; D is possibly TRBD1 (6 bases). This CDR3 contains 13 residues. Deletions cut 4 bases from V and 5 bases from J, with 15 bases between. Germline lookup yields CDR1 SQVTM and CDR2 ANQGSEA. CDR3 coding DNA: TGCAGCGTTGGTTCCAGACAGGCTAACGAGCAGTACTTC. Amino acid sequence: CSVGSRQANEQYF.

The chain carries TRBV7-9 and TRBJ2-5, with 8 bases matching TRBD2. V was pared by 2 bases and J by 5 bases, with 10 bases of the junction left unmatched. Germline lookup yields CDR1 SEHNR and CDR2 FQNEAQ (reference sequence). CDR3 size: 16 residues. In DNA, the CDR3 is TGTGCCAGCAGCTTAAACGGGAGGGGGGAGCGGGAGACCCAGTACTTC. Translation gives CASSLNGRGERETQYF.

This chain links TRBV2 with TRBJ1-3, with D possibly TRBD1 on 5 matching bases. Trimming took off 6 bases at V and 1 base at J, with 22 bases between the two ends. The CDR3 length is 18 residues. Germline-derived CDR1 and CDR2 are SNHLY and FYNNEI. The CDR3 bases are TGTGCCAGCAGGAGGCTTAAACAGGTTCCGAAATCTGGAAACACCATATATTTT. This translates into CASRRLKQVPKSGNTIYF.

On this clone: Distinct nucleotide sequences in the sample also encode this CDR3. J is TRBJ2-5 and V is TRBV2; TRBD2 is a possible D gene (6 bases). V was shortened by 8 bases and J by 4 bases, with 8 bases between the two germline ends. The germline V gene has CDR1 SNHLY and CDR2 FYNNEI. This CDR3 region has 11 residues. For the CDR3, the DNA is TGTGCCAGCCGACTAGGAGAGACCCAGTACTTC. It specifies CASRLGETQYF. The full variable domain, completed using reference TRBV2 and TRBJ2-5, is EPEVTQTPSHQVTQMGQEVILRCVPISNHLYFYWYRQILGQKVEFLVSFYNNEISEKSEIFDDQFSVERPDGSNFTLKIRSTKLEDSAMYFCASRLGETQYFGPGTRLLVL.

The chain has TRBV5-1 and TRBJ2-1; weak D call: TRBD2 (6 bases). The CDR3 is 16 residues long. Trimming took 4 bases from V and 4 from J, leaving 18 bases between them. CDR1 is SGHRS and CDR2 is YFSETQ in the germline V gene. The DNA for the CDR3 is TGCGCCAGCAGCCCCCTGGAGCGGGCCCTATACAATGAGCAGTTCTTC. As protein: CASSPLERALYNEQFF.

The J gene is TRBJ2-5, the V gene TRBV5-1; 10 bases line up with TRBD2. This CDR3 spans 13 amino acids. Germline trimming cut 7 bases from V and 4 bases from J; bases unmatched to any gene: 4. Germline CDR1 SGHRS, CDR2 YFSETQ. In DNA, the CDR3 is TGCGCCAGCTGCCGACTAGCGGGAGAGACCCAGTACTTC. Translation: CASCRLAGETQYF.

The chain employs TRBV4-2 and TRBJ2-2, with 11 bases that match TRBD1. Per germline, CDR1 LGHNA and CDR2 YNFKEQ. The V segment lost 1 base and the J segment 7 bases; nucleotides outside the gene matches: 8. This CDR3 contains 17 residues. Here the CDR3 DNA reads TGTGCCAGCAGCCAAGTGACAGGACAGGGGGCGGGCGGGGAGCTGTTTTTT. Protein: CASSQVTGQGAGGELFF.

The chain couples TRBV6-5 to TRBJ1-4; 7 nucleotides agree with TRBD1. Germline V gives CDR1 MNHEY, CDR2 SVGAGI. The V segment lost 6 bases and the J segment 3 bases; nucleotides outside the gene matches: 4. The CDR3 spans 14 residues. CDR3 in DNA: TGTGCCAGCAGCAGAGGGACAGCTAATGAAAAACTGTTTTTT. Protein sequence: CASSRGTANEKLFF.

The J gene is TRBJ2-3, the V gene TRBV27; no definite D call. The CDR3 contains 14 residues. V lost 1 base and J 0 bases, leaving 5 bases between the germline ends. Germline V gives CDR1 MNHEY, CDR2 SMNVEV (reference sequence). The CDR3 is CASSLYRSTDTQYF. Here the CDR3 DNA reads TGTGCCAGCAGTTTATACCGGAGCACAGATACGCAGTATTTT.

The genes are TRBV5-4 and TRBJ2-3; D gene uncertain. Trimming left V 6 bases short and J 1 base short, with 12 bases between. Germline values: CDR1 SGHNT, CDR2 YYREEE (reference sequence). CDR3 length: 14 amino acids. The CDR3 is CASTLSRGTDTQYF. CDR3 in DNA: TGTGCCAGCACCCTGTCCCGCGGCACAGATACGCAGTATTTT.